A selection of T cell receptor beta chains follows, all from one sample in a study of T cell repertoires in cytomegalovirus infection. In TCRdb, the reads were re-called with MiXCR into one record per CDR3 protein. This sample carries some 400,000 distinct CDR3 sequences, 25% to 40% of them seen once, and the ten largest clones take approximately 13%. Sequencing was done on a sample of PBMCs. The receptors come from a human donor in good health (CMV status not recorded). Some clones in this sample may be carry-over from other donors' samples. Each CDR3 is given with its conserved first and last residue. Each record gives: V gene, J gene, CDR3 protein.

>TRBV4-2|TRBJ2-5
CASSQASAGETQYF
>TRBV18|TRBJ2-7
CASSLDRVPEQYF
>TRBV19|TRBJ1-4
CASARDGLNEKLFF
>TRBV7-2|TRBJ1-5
CASSLREQPQHF
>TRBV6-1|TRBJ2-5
CANAPSLAGGPGETQYF
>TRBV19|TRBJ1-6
CASSTLSSYNSPLHF
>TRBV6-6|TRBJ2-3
CASTGWTDTDTQYF
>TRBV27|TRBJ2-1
CASKLQAGVGEQFF
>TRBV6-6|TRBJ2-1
CASSTGNDVSEQFF
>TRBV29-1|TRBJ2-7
CSVVVAEYPNYEQYF
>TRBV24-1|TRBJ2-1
CATSDRSGGAYNEQFF
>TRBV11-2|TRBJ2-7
CASSLDSGGAFSYEQYF
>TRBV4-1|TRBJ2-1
CASSQALAISYNEQFF
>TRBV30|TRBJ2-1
CAWRERWGTGTYNEQFF
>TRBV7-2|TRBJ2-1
CASSERTSSGEQFF
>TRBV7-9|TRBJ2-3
CASSFGSSDTQYF
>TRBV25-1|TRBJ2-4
CASSEWAGLAKNIKYF
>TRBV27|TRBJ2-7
CASSPSVGGSYEQYF
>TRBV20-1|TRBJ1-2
CSARDIQANYGYTF
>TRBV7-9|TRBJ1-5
CASSLGTGTSNQPQHF
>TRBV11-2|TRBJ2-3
CASSLDRGPVGDTQYF
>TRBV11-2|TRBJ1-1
CASSSRDFQLGKKNTEAFF
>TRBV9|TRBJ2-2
CASSPYRDRVTGELFF
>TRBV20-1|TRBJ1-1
CSANPRLTNAPEAFF
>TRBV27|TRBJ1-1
CASSLAHTTEAFF
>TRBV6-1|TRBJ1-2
CASTEVRFRDGYTF
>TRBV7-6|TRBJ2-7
CASSLDQGSYEQYF
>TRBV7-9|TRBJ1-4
CASSLAGREAEKLFF
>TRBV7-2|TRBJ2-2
CASSLAPTVAAGELFF
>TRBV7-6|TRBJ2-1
CASSPTTSGGNNEQFF
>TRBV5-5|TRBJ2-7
CASSPRGRGFEQYF
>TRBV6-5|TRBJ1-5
CASSYTTGSDQPQHF
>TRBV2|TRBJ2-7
CARRRGETDSYEQYF
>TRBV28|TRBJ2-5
CASGPQYF
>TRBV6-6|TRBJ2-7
CASSYSNSRGQGEDEQYF
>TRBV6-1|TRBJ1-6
CASSERQDYNSPLHF
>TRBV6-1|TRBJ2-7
CASSWGTGTYEQYF
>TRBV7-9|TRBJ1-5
CAGSDSNQPQHF
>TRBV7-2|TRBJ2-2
CASSFEGNTGELFF
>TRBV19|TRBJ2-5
CASSDTKPGGKETQYF
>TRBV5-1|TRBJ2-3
CASSLRGTGTDTQYF
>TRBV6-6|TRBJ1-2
CASSLGRSLDYGYTF
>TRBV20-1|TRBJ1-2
CSAQTGIPNYGYTF
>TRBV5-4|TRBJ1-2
CASDRTGGGYTF
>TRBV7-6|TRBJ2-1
CASSPRQGLYEQFF
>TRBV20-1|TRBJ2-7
CSASWGEFKYF
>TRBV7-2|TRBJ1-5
CASSAQGGGQPQHF
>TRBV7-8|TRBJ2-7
CASRPGTGSYEQYF
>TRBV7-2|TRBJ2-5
CASSFYSGEETQYF
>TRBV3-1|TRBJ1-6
CASSHAQGRNSPLHF
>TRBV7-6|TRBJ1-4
CASSGGGTANEKLFF
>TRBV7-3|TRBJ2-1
CASSPDGTATYNEQFF
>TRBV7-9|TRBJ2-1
CASSLRTSGGSNNEQFF
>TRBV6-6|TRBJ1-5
CASRGTTSHSNQPQHF
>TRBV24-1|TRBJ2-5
CATSDSGSSGQVMYF
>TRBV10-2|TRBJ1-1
CASRDTGLGAFF
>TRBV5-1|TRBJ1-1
CASSLTGDYTEAFF
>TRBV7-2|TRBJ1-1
CASSFIGGTRTVETEAFF